This T cell receptor beta chain was captured in a study of cytomegalovirus exposure and HLA in healthy donors. Overall study findings and caveats: DRB1 showed the most TCR associations and HLA-C the fewest in a later analysis, as rates varied by HLA locus. The authors later found HLA-associated TCR beta chains more clonally expanded than equally common others. Productive rates of about 90% or about 30% were seen for most TCR beta V segments in an earlier analysis.

Primers included in the PCR were 60 Vbeta and 13 Jbeta primers. Per the original data handling: Counted up in a later analysis, unique TCR beta chains came to 60 million to 95 million, with about 9.9 million shared. Method: immunoSEQ multiplex PCR; TCRdb's copy keeps in-frame clones and lacks some. V and J calls and clone size are as listed in that table; D and trimming were resolved from the DNA. This sample has 200,000 or so clones; over 75% occur once, and the top ten carry about 2.8%. With regard to this clone: No antigen is known for it.

V was pared by 2 bases and J by 8 bases, with 31 bases between. Germline-derived CDR1 and CDR2 are SGDLS and YYNGEE. CDR3 length: 19 residues. The sequenced sample consisted of PBMCs. The TCR sequence derives from a woman aged 30 to 39 in good health and CMV-seronegative. The chain is built from TRBV9 and TRBJ1-2; D is uncertain. As DNA, the CDR3 is TGTGCCAGCAGCGTGTTATCTGCCCTATCTCGATCAGGAGAGCGGGGCTACACCTTC. Translated, it gives CASSVLSALSRSGERGYTF. Filled out from reference TRBV9 and TRBJ1-2, the complete variable domain reads DSGVTQTPKHLITATGQRVTLRCSPRSGDLSVYWYQQSLDQGLQFLIQYYNGEERAKGNILERFSAQQFPDLHSELNLSSLELGDSALYFCASSVLSALSRSGERGYTFGSGTRLTVV.